The clone carrying this T cell receptor beta chain was seen a single time. The CDR3 consists of 15 residues. The sample belongs to a study of cytotoxic CD8 clonotypes in ibrutinib-treated CLL. TCRdb's table, derived via immunoSEQ multiplex PCR, lists solely in-frame clones and lacks some. Among about 140,000 clones, 70% to 80% were seen once, and the ten largest hold about 4.7%. This sequence originates from a human donor with chronic lymphocytic leukemia. The sequencing used PBMCs, collected after 24 months of ibrutinib treatment. The rearrangement uses TRBV21-1 and TRBJ1-5. TRBV21-1 is a recognized pseudogene. The CDR3 nucleotides are TGTGCCAGCAGCAAGGGGGGAGCAAGGGATCAGCCCCAGCATTTT. Translating it yields CASSKGGARDQPQHF.